These 6 T cell receptor beta chains came from one sample sequenced in a study of T cells expressing NK-cell markers. TCRdb reworked the 5' RACE reads into one entry per CDR3 protein, no DNA. Its table lists some 460,000 distinct CDR3 sequences. The sample consisted of blood T cells: a sorted CD56 or NKG2C T cell subset, CD4+ or CD8+ T cells, or bulk PBMC T cells (not recorded which). The receptors derive from a woman aged 45-65 years in good health.

The chain has TRBV9 and TRBJ1-2; TCRdb's D gene call, TRBD1, goes unchecked for lack of DNA. In germline, CDR1 is SGDLS, CDR2 YYNGEE. This CDR3 has 12 amino acids. The CDR3 region is CASSVQGYGYTF.

V and J are TRBV7-9 and TRBJ1-1. Germline CDR1 reads SEHNR; CDR2 reads FQNEAQ (reference sequence). The CDR3 totals 13 residues. The CDR3 is CASLILSNTEAFF.

This chain uses TRBV11-3 with TRBJ2-3. Germline CDR1 SGHNT, CDR2 YENEEA. The CDR3 covers 13 residues. CDR3 in amino acids: CASSPSEKDTQYF.

This chain connects TRBV6-5 to TRBJ2-1; with no DNA, the TCRdb D assignment of TRBD2 cannot be verified. The CDR3 totals 15 residues. The germline V gene has CDR1 MNHEY and CDR2 SVGAGI. CDR3: CASSSGLVGVGEQFF.

The V gene is TRBV29-1, the J gene TRBJ2-3; absent DNA, TCRdb's TRBD1 call cannot be checked. This CDR3 comprises 14 residues. Germline values: CDR1 SQVTM, CDR2 ANQGSEA. This chain's CDR3 is CSVRQGAGTDTQYF.

CDR3 amino acids: CASRETENQPQHF. The rearrangement joins TRBV2 to TRBJ1-5; lacking DNA, the TRBD1 call made by TCRdb goes unchecked. The CDR3 loop spans 13 amino acids. Germline CDR1 and CDR2: SNHLY and FYNNEI.